The present TCR beta chain was sequenced within a study of shared clonotypes between healthy human individuals. Notes on the study in general: Among non-shared clonotypes, generation probabilities were lower than among those shared by all four donors.

In regard to this clone: Its target is unknown.

As handled by the study authors: Junction-only sequences without quality scores were provided by ImmunoSEQ, so filtering was different. Only in-frame clones appear in the TCRdb table, and some are missing; sequencing was by immunoSEQ multiplex PCR. That table gives V, J and clone size, and the DNA gave D and trimming. Of roughly 2,000,000 clones listed, approximately 92% are singletons. Naive-designated CD8 cells lacked CD45RO, were positively enriched for CCR7, and omitted terminally differentiated effector memory CD45RA+ cells. Participating donors were healthy, HIV-negative adults free of recent acute infections or vaccinations. V was pared by 0 bases and J by 2 bases, with 10 bases between. Germline CDR1 is SGHAT and CDR2 is FQDESV (reference sequence). This CDR3 is built from 15 residues.

The receptor was isolated from a man aged 18 to 30 in good health. Some clones in this sample may be carry-over from other donors' samples. The sequenced material came from naive CD8+ T cells from PBMCs. The chain uses TRBV11-1 and TRBJ2-5; a possible D gene is TRBD2 (5 bases). This CDR3 is CASSLALGVQETQYF. In DNA, the CDR3 is TGTGCCAGCAGCTTAGCGCTCGGGGTACAAGAGACCCAGTACTTC.